A single sample gave rise to the 30 T cell receptor beta chains below, sequenced in a study of chemoradiotherapy in HPV16-positive cancers (dated by TCRdb to between 2022 and 2023). The library was prepared using the immunoSEQ multiplex PCR assay. TCRdb retrieved this table from immuneACCESS and kept in-frame rearrangements only. Not all clones are present; in checked studies, unresolved V genes account for under half, and no reason is known for the remainder. The sample table lists approximately 450 clones, about 80% of them with a count of one. The ten largest clones take up about 9.9% of the sample. This material consisted of tumor tissue, taken from a patient who underwent chemoradiotherapy. The receptors were sampled from a human donor with HPV-associated anogenital cancer.

The chain joins TRBV15 to TRBJ1-1, with TRBD1 matching over 9 bases. The CDR3 totals 15 residues. Per the germline V gene, CDR1 is LNHNV and CDR2 is YYDKDF (reference sequence). The trim removed 3 bases at V and 5 bases at J, leaving 7 bases unmatched. The CDR3 nucleotides are TGTGCCACCAGCAGTGAGACAGGGGGAGAAACTGAAGCTTTCTTT. This translates into CATSSETGGETEAFF.

The chain recombines TRBV7-2 with TRBJ2-3; D may be TRBD2 (5 bases). The CDR3 runs 15 residues. With 5 bases removed from V and 1 base from J, the gap between germline ends came to 13 bases. Germline V gives CDR1 SGHTA, CDR2 FQGNSA. CDR3: CASSPDYLRTDTQYF. The CDR3 region has the DNA TGTGCCAGCAGCCCAGACTACCTTCGCACAGATACGCAGTATTTT.

V and J are TRBV4-2 and TRBJ2-7, with 8 bases fitting TRBD2. From germline, CDR1 is LGHNA and CDR2 YNFKEQ. This CDR3 contains 15 residues. After removal of 0 bases from V and 6 bases from J, the junction contained 7 bases not matched to a gene. CDR3 DNA: TGTGCCAGCAGCCAAGATCTCGGGGGGGCGGGCGAGCAGTACTTC. This codes for CASSQDLGGAGEQYF.

A single count supports this clone. V gene TRBV25-1 combines with J gene TRBJ2-5; 11 nucleotides align to TRBD1. This CDR3 has 15 residues. CDR1 is MGHDK and CDR2 is SYGVNS in the germline V gene. V gave up 3 bases and J gave up 5 bases; unmatched junction bases: 5. The CDR3 loop reads CASSEADRGRETQYF. The CDR3 nucleotides read TGTGCCAGCAGTGAGGCGGACAGGGGGCGTGAGACCCAGTACTTC.

This rearrangement joins TRBV9 to TRBJ2-1; D is undetermined. CDR1 SGDLS and CDR2 YYNGEE come from the germline V gene. V lost 2 bases and J 5 bases, leaving 14 bases between the germline ends. This CDR3 has 15 residues. CDR3 bases: TGTGCCAGCAGCGTTAATACCCTTCAAAACAATGAGCAGTTCTTC. It is translated as CASSVNTLQNNEQFF.

The CDR3 is CASLGVSPYEQYF. Written as DNA, the CDR3 is TGTGCCAGCTTAGGGGTATCGCCCTACGAGCAGTACTTC. This sequence joins TRBV6-1 and TRBJ2-7, with D perhaps matching TRBD1 (5 bases). With 8 bases removed from V and 2 bases from J, the gap between germline ends came to 13 bases. The CDR3 covers 13 residues. In germline, CDR1 is MNHNS, CDR2 SASEGT.

The chain couples TRBV4-2 to TRBJ2-3; the D gene is possibly TRBD2 (5 bases). V was trimmed by 0 bases and J by 2 bases, leaving 12 bases between them. CDR1 and CDR2 (germline): LGHNA, YNFKEQ. This CDR3 has 16 amino acids. The CDR3 coding sequence is TGTGCCAGCAGCCAAGATCCGGGATCCGTCACAGATACGCAGTATTTT. Protein product: CASSQDPGSVTDTQYF.

V and J are TRBV4-2 and TRBJ1-4; possible D gene TRBD1, 5 bases. Germline V lookup: CDR1 LGHNA, CDR2 YNFKEQ. The germline V and J ends were trimmed by 5 bases and 5 bases, with 15 bases remaining between them. This CDR3 spans 15 amino acids. DNA for the CDR3: TGTGCCAGCAGCTCCTCCGACAGACGAAATGAAAAACTGTTTTTT. Amino acid sequence: CASSSSDRRNEKLFF.

The chain joins TRBV4-2 to TRBJ2-3, with 10 bases aligning to TRBD2. V trimming: 0 bases; J trimming: 1 base; junction bases outside the gene matches: 1. Germline lookup yields CDR1 LGHNA and CDR2 YNFKEQ. The CDR3 length is 16 residues. The CDR3 sequence: CASSQDLAGGTDTQYF. The CDR3 bases are TGTGCCAGCAGCCAAGATCTAGCGGGAGGCACAGATACGCAGTATTTT.

This clone was counted between two and nine times. This chain links TRBV30 with TRBJ1-1; D unresolved. Germline V gene data show CDR1 as GTSNPN and CDR2 as SVGIG (reference sequence). This CDR3 spans 11 amino acids. Trimming took off 0 bases at V and 8 bases at J, with 7 bases between the two ends. The CDR3 nucleotides read TGTGCCTGGAGTGTAGCCAGGGAAGCTTTCTTT. Residues: CAWSVAREAFF.

The chain has TRBV7-2 and TRBJ2-6; D gene ambiguous. Germline-derived CDR1 and CDR2 are SGHTA and FQGNSA. V gave up 5 bases and J gave up 2 bases, with 10 bases separating them. The length of the CDR3 is 15 residues. CDR3 region: CASSPQETGANVLTF. DNA for the CDR3: TGTGCCAGCAGCCCTCAGGAAACTGGGGCCAACGTCCTGACTTTC.

The chain joins TRBV6-6 to TRBJ2-1; TRBD2 matches 12 bases. There are 15 residues in the CDR3. Germline V CDR1 and CDR2: MNHNY, SVGAGI (reference sequence). Trimming removed 6 bases from V and 9 bases from J; junction bases left unmatched: 9. The CDR3 DNA reads TGTGCCAGCAGCTTACTAGCGGGAGGAACGGTTGAGCAGTTCTTC. Its translation is CASSLLAGGTVEQFF.

This clone turned up a few times. The chain has TRBV20-1 and TRBJ1-2; D is ambiguous. V shed 7 bases and J shed 6 bases, with 3 bases lying between them. Germline V gives CDR1 DFQATT, CDR2 SNEGSKA (reference sequence). This CDR3 contains 8 residues. The DNA of the CDR3 is TGCAGTGTTAATGGCTACACCTTC. This gives the protein CSVNGYTF.

A single count supports this clone. This chain connects TRBV5-4 to TRBJ2-5, with a possible D match to TRBD1 (5 bases). The CDR3 totals 15 residues. Germline CDR1 reads SGHNT; CDR2 reads YYREEE (reference sequence). The ends were cut back, 0 bases at V and 3 bases at J, with 12 bases in the middle. CDR3 loop: CASSLGVPGKETQYF. In nucleotides, the CDR3 is TGTGCCAGCAGCTTGGGGGTCCCAGGGAAAGAGACCCAGTACTTC.

This chain uses TRBV19 with TRBJ1-4; D is undetermined. The CDR3 consists of 13 residues. V lost 6 bases and J 5 bases, leaving 10 bases between the germline ends. The germline gives CDR1 LNHDA, CDR2 SQIVND (reference sequence). CDR3 nucleotide sequence: TGTGCCAGTAGGGAGACAAGCAATGAAAAACTGTTTTTT. It translates to CASRETSNEKLFF.

The chain links TRBV6-1 to TRBJ1-4, with 10 bases matching TRBD1. V lost 4 bases and J lost 6; bases outside the gene matches: 2. The V gene's germline CDR1 is MNHNS and CDR2 SASEGT. CDR3 size: 14 residues. The CDR3 region is CASSGQGAYEKLFF. The DNA for the CDR3 is TGTGCCAGCAGTGGACAGGGGGCGTATGAAAAACTGTTTTTT.

The chain combines TRBV5-1 with TRBJ2-7; 9 bases fit TRBD1. V gave up 1 base and J gave up 3 bases; unmatched junction bases: 11. CDR1 and CDR2 from the germline V gene are SGHRS and YFSETQ. This CDR3 has 17 amino acids. Written as DNA, the CDR3 is TGCGCCAGCAGCTTGACGGGACAGGGAATTCTTAGCTACGAGCAGTACTTC. Protein sequence: CASSLTGQGILSYEQYF.

The genes are TRBV4-2 and TRBJ2-5, with 10 positions matching TRBD2. Trimming cost V 0 bases and J 5 bases; bases outside gene matches: 9. This CDR3 region has 17 residues. The germline CDR1 and CDR2 sequences are LGHNA and YNFKEQ. The CDR3 bases are TGTGCCAGCAGCCAAGAGGGAGCGGGAGGGTCCCCGGAGACCCAGTACTTC. Translation: CASSQEGAGGSPETQYF.

This clone was recorded once. J is TRBJ1-1 and V is TRBV10-2; 8 bases match TRBD1. CDR3 length: 14 amino acids. Germline lookup yields CDR1 WSHSY and CDR2 SAAADI. V lost 8 bases to trimming and J lost 6 bases; unmatched junction nucleotides: 11. The CDR3 reads CASVRDRSRAEAFF. In nucleotides, the CDR3 is TGCGCCAGCGTCCGGGACAGGAGCAGGGCTGAAGCTTTCTTT.

The rearrangement joins TRBV15 to TRBJ2-1, with D unclear. V was clipped by 8 bases and J by 4 bases, with 15 bases between them. Per the germline V gene, CDR1 is LNHNV and CDR2 is YYDKDF (reference sequence). The CDR3 totals 14 residues. This CDR3 is CATGYSSRYNEQFF. CDR3 sequence (DNA): TGTGCCACCGGCTATAGTTCACGGTACAATGAGCAGTTCTTC.

The genes are TRBV10-3 and TRBJ1-5, with D unresolved. CDR1 ENHRY and CDR2 SYGVKD come from the germline V gene. The CDR3 runs 14 residues. V was trimmed by 5 bases and J by 4 bases, leaving 12 bases between them. The chain's CDR3 is CAISLGPENQPQHF. In DNA form, the CDR3 reads TGTGCCATCAGTCTAGGGCCAGAAAATCAGCCCCAGCATTTT.

This rearrangement joins TRBV9 to TRBJ1-2; 8 bases fit TRBD1. Germline V gene lookup returns CDR1 SGDLS and CDR2 YYNGEE. Trimming removed 4 bases from V and 5 bases from J; junction bases left unmatched: 13. The CDR3 sequence is 16 residues long. CDR3 amino acids: CASSFRDSQGEYGYTF. CDR3 nucleotide sequence: TGTGCCAGCAGCTTCCGCGATTCACAGGGGGAATATGGCTACACCTTC.

This clone was detected only a few times. The J gene is TRBJ2-2, the V gene TRBV4-2; no firm D call. Germline CDR1 LGHNA, CDR2 YNFKEQ. CDR3 length equals 15 residues. Trimming took 2 bases from V and 1 from J, leaving 8 bases between them. CDR3 sequence reads: CASSQSDLNTGELFF. The CDR3 DNA reads as TGTGCCAGCAGCCAAAGTGACTTGAACACCGGGGAGCTGTTTTTT.

This clone was seen more than once but under ten times. V is TRBV13 and J is TRBJ2-7; 11 nucleotides line up with TRBD1. J gave up 2 bases and V 0 bases, and 3 bases lay outside the gene matches. CDR1 is PRHDT, CDR2 FYEKMQ, per germline (reference sequence). The CDR3 has 16 residues. The CDR3 loop is CASSLGGQGAAYEQYF. The CDR3 bases are TGTGCCAGCAGCTTAGGAGGACAGGGGGCGGCCTACGAGCAGTACTTC.

The CDR3 reads CASSFTTGFGTQYF. The CDR3, as DNA: TGTGCCAGCAGCTTCACGACAGGTTTTGGGACCCAGTACTTC. This rearrangement joins TRBV11-2 to TRBJ2-5; weak D call: TRBD1 (6 bases). Trimming left V 3 bases short and J 7 bases short, with 15 bases between. CDR3 length: 14 residues. Per the germline V gene, CDR1 is SGHAT and CDR2 is FQNNGV.

The chain links TRBV1 to TRBJ1-1; the table assigns TRBD1, which was not confirmed against the DNA. TRBV1 is described as a pseudogene. The CDR3 totals 13 residues. This CDR3 reads CTSSQEKDREAFF. CDR3 nucleotides: TGCACCAGCAGCCAAGAAAAGGACAGGGAAGCTTTCTTT.

The CDR3 sequence is CASSSRTSGVGEQYF. The DNA for the CDR3 is TGTGCCAGCAGTTCCCGGACTAGCGGGGTCGGCGAGCAGTACTTC. The V and J genes are TRBV28 and TRBJ2-7; 12 bases are a match to TRBD2. CDR1 MDHEN and CDR2 SYDVKM come from the germline V gene. Trimming removed 4 bases from V and 6 bases from J; junction bases left unmatched: 7. There are 15 residues in the CDR3.

V and J are TRBV18 and TRBJ2-2; D is unresolved. Between the trimmed V and J ends, which lost 2 bases and 1 base, there was a span of 5 bases. Germline CDR1 reads KGHSH; CDR2 reads LQKENI. The CDR3 consists of 14 residues. The CDR3 is CASSPGVNTGELFF. As DNA, the CDR3 is TGTGCCAGCTCACCAGGGGTGAACACCGGGGAGCTGTTTTTT.

The rearrangement links TRBV18 to TRBJ2-7; no clear D. CDR3 length: 13 residues. Germline V CDR1 and CDR2: KGHSH, LQKENI. V was shortened by 3 bases and J by 3 bases, with 9 bases between the two germline ends. CDR3: CASSPETVYEQYF. CDR3 bases: TGTGCCAGCTCACCCGAGACCGTCTACGAGCAGTACTTC.

The chain is built from TRBV7-9 and TRBJ2-3; 7 bases align to TRBD2. V lost 1 base to trimming and J lost 0 bases; unmatched junction nucleotides: 7. There are 17 residues in the CDR3. The V gene's germline CDR1 is SEHNR and CDR2 FQNEAQ (reference sequence). CDR3 sequence (DNA): TGTGCCAGCAGCTTAGGTCCGGGGGGAGTAAGCACAGATACGCAGTATTTT. Translating gives CASSLGPGGVSTDTQYF.